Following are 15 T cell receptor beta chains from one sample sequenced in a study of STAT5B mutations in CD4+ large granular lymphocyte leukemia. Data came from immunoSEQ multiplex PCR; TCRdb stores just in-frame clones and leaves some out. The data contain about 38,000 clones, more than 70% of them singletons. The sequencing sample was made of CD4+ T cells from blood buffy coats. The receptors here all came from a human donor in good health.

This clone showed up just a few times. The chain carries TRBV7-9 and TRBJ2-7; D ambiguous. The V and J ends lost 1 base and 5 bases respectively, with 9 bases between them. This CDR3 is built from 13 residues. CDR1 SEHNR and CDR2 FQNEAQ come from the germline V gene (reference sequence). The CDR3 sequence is CASSLVGNHEQYF. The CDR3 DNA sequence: TGTGCCAGCAGCTTAGTAGGGAACCACGAGCAGTACTTC.

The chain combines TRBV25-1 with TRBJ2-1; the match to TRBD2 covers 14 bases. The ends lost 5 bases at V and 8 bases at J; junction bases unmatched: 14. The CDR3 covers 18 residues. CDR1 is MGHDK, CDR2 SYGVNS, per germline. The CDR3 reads CASSPRPGTSGSGDEQFF. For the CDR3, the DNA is TGTGCCAGCAGTCCCCGACCGGGGACTAGCGGGAGTGGGGATGAGCAGTTCTTC.

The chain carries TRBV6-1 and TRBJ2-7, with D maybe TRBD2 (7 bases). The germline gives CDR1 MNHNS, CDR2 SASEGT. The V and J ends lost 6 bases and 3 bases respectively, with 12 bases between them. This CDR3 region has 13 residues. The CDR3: CASSERGGYEQYF. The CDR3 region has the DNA TGTGCCAGCAGCGAAAGGGGGGGCTACGAGCAGTACTTC.

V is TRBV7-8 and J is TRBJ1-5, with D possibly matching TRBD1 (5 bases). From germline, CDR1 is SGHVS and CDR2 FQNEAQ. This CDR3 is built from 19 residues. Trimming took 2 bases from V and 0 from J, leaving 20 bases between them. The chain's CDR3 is CASSLIERGRVYSNQPQHF. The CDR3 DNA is TGTGCCAGCAGCTTAATCGAAAGGGGAAGGGTCTATAGCAATCAGCCCCAGCATTTT.

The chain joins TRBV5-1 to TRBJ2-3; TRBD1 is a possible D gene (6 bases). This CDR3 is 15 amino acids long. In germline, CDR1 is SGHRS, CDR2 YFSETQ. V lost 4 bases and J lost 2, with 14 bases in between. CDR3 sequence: CASSPRQVYTDTQYF. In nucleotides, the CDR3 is TGCGCCAGCAGCCCACGACAGGTGTACACAGATACGCAGTATTTT. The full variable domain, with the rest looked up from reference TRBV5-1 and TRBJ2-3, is KAGVTQTPRYLIKTRGQQVTLSCSPISGHRSVSWYQQTPGQGLQFLFEYFSETQRNKGNFPGRFSGRQFSNSRSEMNVSTLELGDSALYLCASSPRQVYTDTQYFGPGTRLTVL.

The CDR3 nucleotides read TGTGCCAGCAGTTGGGTTATGGGTCTACCCTACGAGCAGTACTTC. It translates to CASSWVMGLPYEQYF. The gene calls are TRBV6-1 and TRBJ2-7; D not certain. Trimming pared 5 bases from V and 2 bases from J, leaving 16 bases between. This CDR3 region has 15 residues. The germline CDR1 and CDR2 sequences are MNHNS and SASEGT.

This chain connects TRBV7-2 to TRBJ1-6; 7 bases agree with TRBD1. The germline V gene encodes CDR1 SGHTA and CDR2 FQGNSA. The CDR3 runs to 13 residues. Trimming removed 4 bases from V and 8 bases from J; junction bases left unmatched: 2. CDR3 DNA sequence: TGTGCCAGCAGCTCAGGGGGTTATTCACCCCTCCACTTT. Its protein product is CASSSGGYSPLHF.

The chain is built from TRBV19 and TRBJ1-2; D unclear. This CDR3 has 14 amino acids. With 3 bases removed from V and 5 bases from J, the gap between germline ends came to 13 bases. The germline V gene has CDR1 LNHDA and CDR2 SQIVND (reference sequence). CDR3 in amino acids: CASSIKEGPYGYTF. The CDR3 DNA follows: TGTGCCAGTAGTATCAAGGAGGGCCCTTATGGCTACACCTTC.

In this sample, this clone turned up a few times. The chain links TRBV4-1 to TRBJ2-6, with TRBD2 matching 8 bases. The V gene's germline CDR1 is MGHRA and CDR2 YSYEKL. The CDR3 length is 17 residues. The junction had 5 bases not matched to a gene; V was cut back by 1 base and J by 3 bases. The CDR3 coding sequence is TGCGCCAGCAGCCAAGTCGGGGGGGCGCATGGGGCCAACGTCCTGACTTTC. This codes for CASSQVGGAHGANVLTF.

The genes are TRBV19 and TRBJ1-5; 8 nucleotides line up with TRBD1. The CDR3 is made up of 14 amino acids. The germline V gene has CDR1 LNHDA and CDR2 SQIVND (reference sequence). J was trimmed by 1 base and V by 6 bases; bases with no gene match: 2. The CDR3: CASRHRGSNQPQHF. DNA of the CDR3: TGTGCCAGTAGGCACAGGGGGAGCAATCAGCCCCAGCATTTT.

The CDR3 region is CASRPGRHILTDTQYF. In DNA, the CDR3 is TGTGCCAGCAGGCCCGGGAGACACATCCTCACAGATACGCAGTATTTT. This chain uses TRBV27 with TRBJ2-3; D might be TRBD2 (6 bases). The CDR3 is 16 amino acids. The ends were cut back, 6 bases at V and 2 bases at J, with 18 bases in the middle. Germline-derived CDR1 and CDR2 are MNHEY and SMNVEV (reference sequence).

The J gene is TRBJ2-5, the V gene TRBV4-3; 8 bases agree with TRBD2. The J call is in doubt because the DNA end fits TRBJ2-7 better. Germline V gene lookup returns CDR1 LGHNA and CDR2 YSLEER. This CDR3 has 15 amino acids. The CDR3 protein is CASSRRREVSYEQYF. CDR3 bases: TGCGCCAGCAGCCGCCGGCGGGAGGTCTCCTACGAGCAGTACTTC.

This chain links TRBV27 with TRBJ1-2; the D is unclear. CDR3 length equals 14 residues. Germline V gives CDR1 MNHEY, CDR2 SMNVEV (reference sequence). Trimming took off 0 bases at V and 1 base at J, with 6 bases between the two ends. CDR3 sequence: CASSLSTFNYGYTF. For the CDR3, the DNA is TGTGCCAGCAGTTTATCGACATTTAACTATGGCTACACCTTC.

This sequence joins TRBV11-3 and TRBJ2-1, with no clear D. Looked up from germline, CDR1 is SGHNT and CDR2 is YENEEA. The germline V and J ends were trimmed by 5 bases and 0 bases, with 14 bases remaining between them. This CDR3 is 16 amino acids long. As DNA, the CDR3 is TGTGCCAGCAGCCCCCTAGAAGTGAGCTCCTACAATGAGCAGTTCTTC. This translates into CASSPLEVSSYNEQFF.

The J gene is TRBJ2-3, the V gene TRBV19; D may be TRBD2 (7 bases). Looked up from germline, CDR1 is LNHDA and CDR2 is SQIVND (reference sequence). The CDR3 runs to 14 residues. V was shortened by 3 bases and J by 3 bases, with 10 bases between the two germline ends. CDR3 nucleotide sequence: TGTGCCAGTAGTATGGGAGGGGGGACAGATACGCAGTATTTT. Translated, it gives CASSMGGGTDTQYF. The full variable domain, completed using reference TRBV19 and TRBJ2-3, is DGGITQSPKYLFRKEGQNVTLSCEQNLNHDAMYWYRQDPGQGLRLIYYSQIVNDFQKGDIAEGYSVSREKKESFPLTVTSAQKNPTAFYLCASSMGGGTDTQYFGPGTRLTVL.